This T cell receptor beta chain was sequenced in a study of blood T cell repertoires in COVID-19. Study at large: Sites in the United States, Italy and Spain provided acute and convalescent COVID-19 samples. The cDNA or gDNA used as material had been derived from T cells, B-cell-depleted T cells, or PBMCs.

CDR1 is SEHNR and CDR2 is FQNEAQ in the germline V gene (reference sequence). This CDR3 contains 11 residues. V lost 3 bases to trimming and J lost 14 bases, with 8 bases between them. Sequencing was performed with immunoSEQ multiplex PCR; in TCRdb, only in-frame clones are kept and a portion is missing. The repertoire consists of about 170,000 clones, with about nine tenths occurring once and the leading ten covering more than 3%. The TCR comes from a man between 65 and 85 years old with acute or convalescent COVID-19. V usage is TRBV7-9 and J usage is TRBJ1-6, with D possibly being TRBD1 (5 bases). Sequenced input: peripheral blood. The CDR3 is CASSLGHTLHF. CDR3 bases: TGTGCCAGCAGCTTGGGGCACACCCTCCACTTT.